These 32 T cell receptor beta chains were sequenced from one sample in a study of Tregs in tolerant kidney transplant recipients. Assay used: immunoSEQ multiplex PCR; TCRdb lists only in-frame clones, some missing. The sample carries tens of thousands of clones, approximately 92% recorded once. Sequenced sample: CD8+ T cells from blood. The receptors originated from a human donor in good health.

CDR3 coding DNA: TGTGCCAGCAGCGAGACACAGGGACCTTCTAACTATGGCTACACCTTC. It translates to CASSETQGPSNYGYTF. The rearrangement uses TRBV21-1 and TRBJ1-2; the table's D call of TRBD1 was not tested on the DNA. TRBV21-1 has pseudogene status. This CDR3 has 16 amino acids.

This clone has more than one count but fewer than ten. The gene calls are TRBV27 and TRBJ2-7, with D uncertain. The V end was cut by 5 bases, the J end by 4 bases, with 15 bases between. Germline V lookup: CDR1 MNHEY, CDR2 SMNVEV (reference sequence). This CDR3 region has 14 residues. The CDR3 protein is CASSADSRLYEQYF. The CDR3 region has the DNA TGTGCCAGCAGTGCAGACTCGCGGCTATACGAGCAGTACTTC.

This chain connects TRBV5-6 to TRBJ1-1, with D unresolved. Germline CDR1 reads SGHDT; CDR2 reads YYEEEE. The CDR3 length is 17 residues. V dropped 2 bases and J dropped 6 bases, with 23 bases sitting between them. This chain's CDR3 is CASSLWQETFYYSEAFF. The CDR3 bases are TGTGCCAGCAGCTTATGGCAGGAAACTTTTTACTACTCTGAAGCTTTCTTT.

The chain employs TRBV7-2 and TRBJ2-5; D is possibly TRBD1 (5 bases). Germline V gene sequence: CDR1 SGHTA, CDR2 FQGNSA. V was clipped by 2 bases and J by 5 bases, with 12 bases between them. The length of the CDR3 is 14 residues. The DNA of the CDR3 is TGTGCCAGCAGCTTAAGGTCCAAGGGGGAGACCCAGTACTTC. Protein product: CASSLRSKGETQYF.

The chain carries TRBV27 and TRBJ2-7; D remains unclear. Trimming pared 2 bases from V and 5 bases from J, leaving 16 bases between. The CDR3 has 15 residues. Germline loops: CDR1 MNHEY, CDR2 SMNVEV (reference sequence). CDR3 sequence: CASSLARPDMNEQYF. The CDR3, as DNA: TGTGCCAGCAGTTTAGCGAGGCCCGACATGAACGAGCAGTACTTC.

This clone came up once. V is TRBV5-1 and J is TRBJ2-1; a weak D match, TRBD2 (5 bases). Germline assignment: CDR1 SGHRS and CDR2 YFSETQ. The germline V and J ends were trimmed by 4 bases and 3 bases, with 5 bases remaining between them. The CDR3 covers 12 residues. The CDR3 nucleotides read TGCGCCAGCAGCCGGGACTACAATGAGCAGTTCTTC. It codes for CASSRDYNEQFF. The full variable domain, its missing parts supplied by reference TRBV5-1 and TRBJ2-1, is KAGVTQTPRYLIKTRGQQVTLSCSPISGHRSVSWYQQTPGQGLQFLFEYFSETQRNKGNFPGRFSGRQFSNSRSEMNVSTLELGDSALYLCASSRDYNEQFFGPGTRLTVL.

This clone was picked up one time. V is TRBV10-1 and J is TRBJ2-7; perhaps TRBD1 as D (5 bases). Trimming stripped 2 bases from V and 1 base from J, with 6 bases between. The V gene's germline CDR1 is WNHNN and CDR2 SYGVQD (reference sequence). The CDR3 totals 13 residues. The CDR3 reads CASSEDSSYEQYF. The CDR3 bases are TGCGCCAGCAGTGAGGACAGTTCCTACGAGCAGTACTTC.

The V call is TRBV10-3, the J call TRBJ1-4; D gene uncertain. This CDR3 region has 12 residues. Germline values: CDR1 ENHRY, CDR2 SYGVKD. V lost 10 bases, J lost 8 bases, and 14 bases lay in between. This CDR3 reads CATKNRNEKLFF. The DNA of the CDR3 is TGTGCCACCAAGAATCGCAACGAAAAACTGTTTTTT.

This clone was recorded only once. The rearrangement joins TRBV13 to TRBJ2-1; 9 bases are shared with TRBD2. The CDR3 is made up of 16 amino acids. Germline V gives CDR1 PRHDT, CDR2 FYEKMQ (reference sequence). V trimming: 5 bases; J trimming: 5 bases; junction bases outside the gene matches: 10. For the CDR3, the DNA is TGTGCCAGCAGCCCCGGCCGGACTAGCGACGACAATGAGCAGTTCTTC. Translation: CASSPGRTSDDNEQFF. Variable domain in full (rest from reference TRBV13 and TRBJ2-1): AAGVIQSPRHLIKEKRETATLKCYPIPRHDTVYWYQQGPGQDPQFLISFYEKMQSDKGSIPDRFSAQQFSDYHSELNMSSLELGDSALYFCASSPGRTSDDNEQFFGPGTRLTVL.

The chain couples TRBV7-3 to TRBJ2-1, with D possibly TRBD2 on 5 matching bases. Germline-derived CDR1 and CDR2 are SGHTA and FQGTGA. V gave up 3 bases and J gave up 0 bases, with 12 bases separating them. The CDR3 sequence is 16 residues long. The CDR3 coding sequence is TGTGCCAGCAGCTTGCTAGGAGCGGCCTCCTACAATGAGCAGTTCTTC. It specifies CASSLLGAASYNEQFF.

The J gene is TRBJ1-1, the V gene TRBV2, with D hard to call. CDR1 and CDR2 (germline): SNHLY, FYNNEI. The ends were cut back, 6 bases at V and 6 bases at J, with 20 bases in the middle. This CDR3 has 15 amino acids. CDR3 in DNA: TGTGCCAGCAGCGACGAAAGCATGGCGATGCCTGAAGCTTTCTTT. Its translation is CASSDESMAMPEAFF.

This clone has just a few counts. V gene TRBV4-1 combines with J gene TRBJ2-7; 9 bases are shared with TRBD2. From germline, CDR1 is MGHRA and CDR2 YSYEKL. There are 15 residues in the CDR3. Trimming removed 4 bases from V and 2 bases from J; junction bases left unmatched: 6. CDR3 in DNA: TGCGCCAGCAGCCCGGTAGCGGGAGTCACCTACGAGCAGTACTTC. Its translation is CASSPVAGVTYEQYF.

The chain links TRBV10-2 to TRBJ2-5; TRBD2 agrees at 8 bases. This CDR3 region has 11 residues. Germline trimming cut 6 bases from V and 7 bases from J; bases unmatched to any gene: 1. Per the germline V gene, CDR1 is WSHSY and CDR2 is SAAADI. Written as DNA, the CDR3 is TGCGCCAGCAGGGGACTAGTGACCCAGTACTTC. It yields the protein CASRGLVTQYF.

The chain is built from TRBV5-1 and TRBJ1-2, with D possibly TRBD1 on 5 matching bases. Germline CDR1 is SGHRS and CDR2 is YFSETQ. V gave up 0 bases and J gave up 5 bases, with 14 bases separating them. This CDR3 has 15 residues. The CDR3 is CASSLGGEGFYGYTF. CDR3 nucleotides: TGCGCCAGCAGCTTGGGAGGGGAGGGATTTTATGGCTACACCTTC.

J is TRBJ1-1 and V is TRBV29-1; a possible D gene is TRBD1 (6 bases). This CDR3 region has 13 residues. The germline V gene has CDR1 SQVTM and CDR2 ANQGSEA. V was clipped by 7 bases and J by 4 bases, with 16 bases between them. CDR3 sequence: CSGAPGQLTEAFF. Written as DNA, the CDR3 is TGCAGCGGAGCGCCGGGACAACTCACTGAAGCTTTCTTT. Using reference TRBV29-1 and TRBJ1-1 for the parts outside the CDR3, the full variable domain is SAVISQKPSRDICQRGTSLTIQCQVDSQVTMMFWYRQQPGQSLTLIATANQGSEATYESGFVIDKFPISRPNLTFSTLTVSNMSPEDSSIYLCSGAPGQLTEAFFGQGTRLTVV.

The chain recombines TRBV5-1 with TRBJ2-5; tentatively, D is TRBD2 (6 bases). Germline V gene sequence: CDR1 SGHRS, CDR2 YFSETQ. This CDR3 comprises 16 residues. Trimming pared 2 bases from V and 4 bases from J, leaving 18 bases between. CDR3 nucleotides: TGCGCCAGCAGCTTCTCGAGTCGCGGGAAACTAGAGACCCAGTACTTC. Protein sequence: CASSFSSRGKLETQYF.

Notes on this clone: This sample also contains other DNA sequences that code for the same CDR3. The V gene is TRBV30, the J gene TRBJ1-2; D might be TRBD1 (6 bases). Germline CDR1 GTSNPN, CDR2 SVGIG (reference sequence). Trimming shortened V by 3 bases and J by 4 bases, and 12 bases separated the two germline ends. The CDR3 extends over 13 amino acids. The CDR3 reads CAWSVGGGYGYTF. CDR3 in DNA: TGTGCCTGGAGCGTTGGGGGCGGCTATGGCTACACCTTC. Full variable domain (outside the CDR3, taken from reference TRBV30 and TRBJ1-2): SQTIHQWPATLVQPVGSPLSLECTVEGTSNPNLYWYRQAAGRGLQLLFYSVGIGQISSEVPQNLSASRPQDRQFILSSKKLLLSDSGFYLCAWSVGGGYGYTFGSGTRLTVV.

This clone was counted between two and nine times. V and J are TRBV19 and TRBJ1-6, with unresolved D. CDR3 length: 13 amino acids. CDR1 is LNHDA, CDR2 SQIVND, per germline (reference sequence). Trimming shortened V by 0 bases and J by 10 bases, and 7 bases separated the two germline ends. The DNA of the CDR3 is TGTGCCAGTAGTATAGAACGGGAGTCACCCCTCCACTTT. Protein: CASSIERESPLHF.

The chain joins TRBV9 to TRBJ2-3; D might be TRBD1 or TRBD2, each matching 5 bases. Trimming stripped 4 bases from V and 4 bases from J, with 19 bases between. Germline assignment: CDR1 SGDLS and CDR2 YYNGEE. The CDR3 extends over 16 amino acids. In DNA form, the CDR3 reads TGTGCCAGCAGCCGATTGATTGGGACCGGCGCAGATACGCAGTATTTT. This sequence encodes CASSRLIGTGADTQYF.

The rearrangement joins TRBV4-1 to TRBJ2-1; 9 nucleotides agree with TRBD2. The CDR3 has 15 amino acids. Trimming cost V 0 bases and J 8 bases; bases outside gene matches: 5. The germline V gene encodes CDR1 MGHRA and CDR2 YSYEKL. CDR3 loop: CASSQESGRIDEQFF. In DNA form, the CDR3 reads TGCGCCAGCAGCCAAGAAAGCGGGAGGATCGATGAGCAGTTCTTC.

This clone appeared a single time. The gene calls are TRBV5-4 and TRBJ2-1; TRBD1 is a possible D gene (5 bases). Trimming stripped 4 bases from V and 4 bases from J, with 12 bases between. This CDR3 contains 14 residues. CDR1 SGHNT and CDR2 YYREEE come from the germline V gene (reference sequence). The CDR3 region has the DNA TGTGCCAGCAGCGTTGACAGCCTATACAATGAGCAGTTCTTC. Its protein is CASSVDSLYNEQFF.

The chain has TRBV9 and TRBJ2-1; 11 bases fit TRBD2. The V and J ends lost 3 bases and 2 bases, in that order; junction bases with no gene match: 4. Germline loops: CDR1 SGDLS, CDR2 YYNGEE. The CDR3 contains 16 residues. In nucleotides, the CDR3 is TGTGCCAGCAGCGCCCGACTAGCGGGAACCTACAATGAGCAGTTCTTC. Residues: CASSARLAGTYNEQFF.

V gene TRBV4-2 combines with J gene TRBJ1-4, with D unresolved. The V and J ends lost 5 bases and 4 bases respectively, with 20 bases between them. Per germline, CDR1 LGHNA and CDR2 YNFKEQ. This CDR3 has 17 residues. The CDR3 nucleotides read TGTGCCAGCAGCTCCCCCGAGTGGGAGCATAATAATGAAAAACTGTTTTTT. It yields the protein CASSSPEWEHNNEKLFF.

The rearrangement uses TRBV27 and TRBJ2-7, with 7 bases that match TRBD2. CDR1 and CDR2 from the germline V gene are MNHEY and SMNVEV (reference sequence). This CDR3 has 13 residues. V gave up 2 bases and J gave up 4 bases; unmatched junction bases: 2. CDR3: CASSLTGRYEQYF. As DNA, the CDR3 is TGTGCCAGCAGTTTAACCGGGAGGTACGAGCAGTACTTC.

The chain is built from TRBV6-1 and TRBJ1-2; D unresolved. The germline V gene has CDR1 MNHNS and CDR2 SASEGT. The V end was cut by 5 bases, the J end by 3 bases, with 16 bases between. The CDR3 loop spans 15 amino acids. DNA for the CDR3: TGTGCCAGCAGTTTGGACCCCCAACCGTACTATGGCTACACCTTC. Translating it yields CASSLDPQPYYGYTF.

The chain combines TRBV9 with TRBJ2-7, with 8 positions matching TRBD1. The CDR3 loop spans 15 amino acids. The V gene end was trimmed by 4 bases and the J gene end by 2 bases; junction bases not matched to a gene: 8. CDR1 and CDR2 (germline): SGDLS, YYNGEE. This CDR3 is CASSLGTGLTYEQYF. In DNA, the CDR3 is TGTGCCAGCAGCCTTGGGACAGGACTAACCTACGAGCAGTACTTC.

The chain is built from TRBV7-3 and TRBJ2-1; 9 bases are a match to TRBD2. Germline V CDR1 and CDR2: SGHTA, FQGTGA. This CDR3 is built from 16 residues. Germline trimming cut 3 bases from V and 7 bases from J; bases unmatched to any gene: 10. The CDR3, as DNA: TGTGCCAGCAGCTTCGACCCAGCGGGGGGCCATAATGAGCAGTTCTTC. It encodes CASSFDPAGGHNEQFF.

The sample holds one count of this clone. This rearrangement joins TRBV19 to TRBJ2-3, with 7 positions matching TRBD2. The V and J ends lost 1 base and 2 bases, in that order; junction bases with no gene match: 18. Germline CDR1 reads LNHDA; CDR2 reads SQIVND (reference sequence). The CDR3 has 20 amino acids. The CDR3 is CASSIGHKIVRGVPTDTQYF. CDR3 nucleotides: TGTGCCAGTAGTATAGGTCACAAAATCGTCCGGGGGGTCCCCACAGATACGCAGTATTTT.

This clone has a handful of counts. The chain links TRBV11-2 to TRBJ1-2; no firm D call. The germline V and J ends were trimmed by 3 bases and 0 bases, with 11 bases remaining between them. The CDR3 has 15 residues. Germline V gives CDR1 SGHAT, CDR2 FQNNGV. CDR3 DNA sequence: TGTGCCAGCAGCTTTTTTGCCGCTGCTAACTATGGCTACACCTTC. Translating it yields CASSFFAAANYGYTF.

The CDR3 sequence: CASSIVSGDTYEQYF. Written as DNA, the CDR3 is TGTGCCAGCAGCATCGTTTCAGGGGATACCTACGAGCAGTACTTC. The chain carries TRBV11-2 and TRBJ2-7; D is possibly TRBD1 (6 bases). The V end was cut by 5 bases, the J end by 2 bases, with 16 bases between. CDR3 length: 15 amino acids. The V gene's germline CDR1 is SGHAT and CDR2 FQNNGV.

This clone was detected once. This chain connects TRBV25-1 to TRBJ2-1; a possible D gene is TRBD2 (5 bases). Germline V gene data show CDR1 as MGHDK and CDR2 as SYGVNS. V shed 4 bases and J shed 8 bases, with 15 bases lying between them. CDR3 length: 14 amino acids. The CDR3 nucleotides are TGTGCCAGCAGTGGCCTCGTCTTCGGGGATGAGCAGTTCTTC. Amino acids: CASSGLVFGDEQFF. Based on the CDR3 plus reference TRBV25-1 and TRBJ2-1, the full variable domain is EADIYQTPRYLVIGTGKKITLECSQTMGHDKMYWYQQDPGMELHLIHYSYGVNSTEKGDLSSESTVSRIRTEHFPLTLESARPSHTSQYLCASSGLVFGDEQFFGPGTRLTVL.

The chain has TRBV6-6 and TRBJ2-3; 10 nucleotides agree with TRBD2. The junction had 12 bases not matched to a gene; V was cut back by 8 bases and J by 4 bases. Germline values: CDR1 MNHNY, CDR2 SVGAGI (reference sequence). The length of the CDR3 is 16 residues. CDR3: CASQGPSGSRADTQYF. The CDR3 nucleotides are TGTGCCAGCCAGGGTCCTAGCGGGAGCAGGGCAGATACGCAGTATTTT.